These T cell receptor beta chains were read from a single sample in a study of glioma-infiltrating T cells after dendritic cell vaccination. Sequencing was performed with immunoSEQ multiplex PCR; in TCRdb, only in-frame clones are kept and a portion is missing. The repertoire holds about 92,000 clones, with just over 85% as singletons. The sequencing here drew on blood, taken before dendritic cell vaccination. The source is a human donor with glioblastoma. The CDR3 runs from the conserved cysteine through the conserved F or W. The D gene is left open where the match is weak.

13	TRBV9	NA	CASSVLQGGALHF
14	TRBV28	NA	CASSLAAINTEAFF
15	TRBV9	NA	CASSVIGTYDTEAFF
15	TRBV5-4	TRBD2	CASSFAGGSYNEQFF
16	TRBV5-4	NA	CASSLVAGGAGGEQYF
14	TRBV5-6	TRBD1	CASSLPGQGNEQFF
17	TRBV4-1	TRBD2	CASSQDSVSGGNNEQFF
13	TRBV25-1	NA	CASSITANYGYTF
14	TRBV18	TRBD2	CASLNFSGRGEQYF
16	TRBV9	NA	CASSGRGGVMNTEAFF
16	TRBV13	NA	CASSQERRTGHYEQYF
15	TRBV5-6	TRBD2	CASSSGTSGQETQYF
14	TRBV27	NA	CASTPHSMNTEAFF